What follows are 18 T cell receptor beta chains derived from one specimen sequenced in a study of cytomegalovirus exposure and HLA in healthy donors. Some clones are missing from TCRdb's copy, which holds only in-frame ones; the method was immunoSEQ multiplex PCR. The sample yields 95,000 to 150,000 clones, approximately 88% seen once. Sequencing was carried out using PBMCs. These receptors were obtained from a woman between 18 and 29 years old in good health and CMV-seropositive.

The rearrangement joins TRBV10-3 to TRBJ2-6; 10 bases fit TRBD2. Trimming cost V 3 bases and J 1 base; bases outside gene matches: 3. The germline V gene encodes CDR1 ENHRY and CDR2 SYGVKD. This CDR3 spans 17 amino acids. Written as DNA, the CDR3 is TGTGCCATCAGTGACATTAGCGGGGGGTCTGGGGCCAACGTCCTGACTTTC. Translation gives CAISDISGGSGANVLTF.

CDR3 DNA sequence: TGTGCCAGCAGCGCCCAACCTGGGACACACGAGCAGTACTTC. Its translation: CASSAQPGTHEQYF. The genes are TRBV9 and TRBJ2-7, with TRBD1 as a possible D gene (6 bases). This CDR3 is built from 14 residues. Trimming removed 3 bases from V and 5 bases from J, with 15 bases in between. Germline values: CDR1 SGDLS, CDR2 YYNGEE.

The gene calls are TRBV11-3 and TRBJ2-5; the match to TRBD1 covers 8 bases. The CDR3 spans 15 residues. V was pared by 1 base and J by 3 bases, with 4 bases of the junction left unmatched. In germline, CDR1 is SGHNT, CDR2 YENEEA. The CDR3 loop reads CASSLGRTGKETQYF. DNA of the CDR3: TGTGCCAGCAGCTTAGGGAGGACAGGGAAAGAGACCCAGTACTTC.

The V and J genes are TRBV5-1 and TRBJ1-4, with 7 bases identical to TRBD1. In germline, CDR1 is SGHRS, CDR2 YFSETQ. Trimming removed 3 bases from V and 5 bases from J; junction bases left unmatched: 4. The CDR3 is 14 amino acids. The CDR3 bases are TGCGCCAGCAGCTCAGGACAGGTCAATGAAAAACTGTTTTTT. Translating it yields CASSSGQVNEKLFF. The entire variable domain, with the rest obtained from reference TRBV5-1 and TRBJ1-4, is as follows: KAGVTQTPRYLIKTRGQQVTLSCSPISGHRSVSWYQQTPGQGLQFLFEYFSETQRNKGNFPGRFSGRQFSNSRSEMNVSTLELGDSALYLCASSSGQVNEKLFFGSGTQLSVL.

The chain recombines TRBV6-6 with TRBJ1-4; D gene ambiguous. The germline V gene encodes CDR1 MNHNY and CDR2 SVGAGI (reference sequence). Trimming removed 5 bases from V and 5 bases from J, with 12 bases in between. This CDR3 is 14 amino acids long. The CDR3 loop is CASSGGRVNEKLFF. The DNA for the CDR3 is TGTGCCAGCAGTGGTGGGAGGGTAAATGAAAAACTGTTTTTT.

This clone has just a few counts. The V and J genes are TRBV6-5 and TRBJ1-6, with TRBD1 identical over 9 bases. With 2 bases clipped from V and 11 bases from J, the junction kept 4 bases outside the gene matches. The CDR3 totals 14 residues. The V gene's germline CDR1 is MNHEY and CDR2 SVGAGI. CDR3 DNA: TGTGCCAGCAGTTACCGACAGGGGGAGACACCCCTCCACTTT. Translating it yields CASSYRQGETPLHF.

This clone was detected a few times. This rearrangement joins TRBV4-1 to TRBJ2-7, with 7 bases aligning to TRBD2. The CDR3 has 14 residues. CDR1 and CDR2 (germline): MGHRA, YSYEKL. The trim removed 4 bases at V and 2 bases at J, leaving 5 bases unmatched. CDR3: CASSPSGRPYEQYF. The CDR3 DNA reads as TGCGCCAGCAGCCCCTCCGGGAGGCCCTACGAGCAGTACTTC.

This chain uses TRBV7-9 with TRBJ2-5; a possible D gene is TRBD2 (5 bases). Germline V gene lookup returns CDR1 SEHNR and CDR2 FQNEAQ (reference sequence). The CDR3 runs 14 residues. V lost 5 bases, J lost 5 bases, and 15 bases lay in between. This CDR3 reads CASSQSGTGETQYF. The CDR3 DNA is TGTGCCAGCAGCCAAAGCGGTACGGGGGAGACCCAGTACTTC. Drawing the rest from reference TRBV7-9 and TRBJ2-5, the complete variable domain is DTGVSQNPRHKITKRGQNVTFRCDPISEHNRLYWYRQTLGQGPEFLTYFQNEAQLEKSRLLSDRFSAERPKGSFSTLEIQRTEQGDSAMYLCASSQSGTGETQYFGPGTRLLVL.

The genes are TRBV6-1 and TRBJ1-4; TRBD1 agrees at 9 bases. Trimming at V came to 4 bases and at J to 6 bases, leaving 6 bases not matched to a gene. This CDR3 comprises 15 residues. In germline, CDR1 is MNHNS, CDR2 SASEGT. CDR3 amino acids: CASSAAGTGYEKLFF. As DNA, the CDR3 is TGTGCCAGCAGTGCAGCCGGGACAGGGTATGAAAAACTGTTTTTT.

The V and J genes are TRBV25-1 and TRBJ2-7, with D tentatively TRBD1 (6 bases). Trimming cost V 5 bases and J 5 bases, with 13 bases left between them. Per the germline V gene, CDR1 is MGHDK and CDR2 is SYGVNS. This CDR3 comprises 13 residues. The CDR3 region has the DNA TGTGCCAGCAGTCCAGGGGTCGTTAACGAGCAGTACTTC. This sequence encodes CASSPGVVNEQYF.

J is TRBJ1-2 and V is TRBV21-1. TRBV21-1 corresponds to a pseudogene. The CDR3 totals 13 residues. CDR3 residues: CASSKGVCYGYTF. The CDR3 DNA reads as TGTGCCAGCAGCAAAGGAGTCTGCTATGGCTACACCTTC.

V is TRBV11-1 and J is TRBJ1-1, with TRBD1 matching 10 bases. V lost 5 bases to trimming and J lost 4 bases; unmatched junction nucleotides: 10. This CDR3 spans 16 amino acids. Per germline, CDR1 SGHAT and CDR2 FQDESV (reference sequence). The CDR3 nucleotides read TGTGCCAGCAGCCTCGGGACAGGGGATTTGGGCACTGAAGCTTTCTTT. It is translated as CASSLGTGDLGTEAFF.

The chain recombines TRBV5-1 with TRBJ2-7; D is perhaps TRBD2 (6 bases). V was shortened by 2 bases and J by 3 bases, with 15 bases between the two germline ends. Germline CDR1 reads SGHRS; CDR2 reads YFSETQ. The CDR3 runs to 15 residues. CDR3 sequence (DNA): TGCGCCAGCAGCTTCGGCCTAGCGTCCTTCTACGAGCAGTACTTC. Protein: CASSFGLASFYEQYF.

V is TRBV5-1 and J is TRBJ1-2; D is possibly TRBD1 (6 bases). Germline lookup yields CDR1 SGHRS and CDR2 YFSETQ. V was cut by 4 bases and J by 4 bases, with 14 bases left in between. The CDR3 sequence is 14 residues long. CDR3 sequence reads: CASSLSGDAYGYTF. The CDR3 DNA reads as TGCGCCAGCAGCCTATCAGGGGACGCCTATGGCTACACCTTC.

CDR3: CASSSTNEQFF. In DNA, the CDR3 is TGTGCCAGCAGCTCTACCAATGAGCAGTTCTTC. V is TRBV7-8 and J is TRBJ2-1; D remains ambiguous. CDR3 length equals 11 residues. The germline V and J ends were trimmed by 4 bases and 6 bases, with 4 bases remaining between them. Germline values: CDR1 SGHVS, CDR2 FQNEAQ. The whole variable domain, filled in from reference TRBV7-8 and TRBJ2-1, reads GAGVSQSPRYKVAKRGQDVALRCDPISGHVSLFWYQQALGQGPEFLTYFQNEAQLDKSGLPSDRFFAERPEGSVSTLKIQRTQQEDSAVYLCASSSTNEQFFGPGTRLTVL.

This chain joins TRBV7-9 and TRBJ1-2, with TRBD1 identical over 11 bases. The CDR3 has 15 residues. Germline CDR1 SEHNR, CDR2 FQNEAQ (reference sequence). Trimming at V came to 5 bases and at J to 4 bases, leaving 6 bases not matched to a gene. CDR3 bases: TGTGCCAGCAGCCGGACAGGGGGCACGGGCTATGGCTACACCTTC. Residues: CASSRTGGTGYGYTF.

This clone was picked up a small number of times. The genes are TRBV11-1 and TRBJ2-7; weak D call: TRBD1 (6 bases). This CDR3 has 13 amino acids. Germline CDR1 SGHAT, CDR2 FQDESV (reference sequence). V lost 0 bases, J lost 6 bases, and 9 bases lay in between. The chain's CDR3 is CASSLAPGAEQYF. As DNA, the CDR3 is TGTGCCAGCAGCTTAGCGCCAGGGGCCGAGCAGTACTTC.

This chain uses TRBV7-9 with TRBJ2-7, with a tentative D call TRBD2 (5 bases). CDR3 length equals 17 residues. V shed 2 bases and J shed 1 base, with 18 bases lying between them. Germline V gene lookup returns CDR1 SEHNR and CDR2 FQNEAQ (reference sequence). This CDR3 is CASSLSPGKAQSYEQYF. The CDR3 DNA reads as TGTGCCAGCAGCTTATCACCCGGGAAGGCCCAATCCTACGAGCAGTACTTC.